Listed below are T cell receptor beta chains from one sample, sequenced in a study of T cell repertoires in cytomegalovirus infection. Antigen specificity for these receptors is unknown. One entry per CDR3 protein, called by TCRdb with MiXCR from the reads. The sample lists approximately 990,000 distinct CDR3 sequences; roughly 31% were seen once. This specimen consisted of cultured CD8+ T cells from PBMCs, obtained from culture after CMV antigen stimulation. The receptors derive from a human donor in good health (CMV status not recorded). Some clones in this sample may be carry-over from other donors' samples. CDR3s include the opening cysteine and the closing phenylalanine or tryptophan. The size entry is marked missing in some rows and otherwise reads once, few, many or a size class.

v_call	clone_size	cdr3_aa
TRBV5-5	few	CASSLELGSGIEETQYF
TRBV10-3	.	CAILLGPSTGGVTEAFF
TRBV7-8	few	CASSLEVPLYNEQFF
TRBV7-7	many	CASSPSTGGTNTGELFF
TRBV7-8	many	CASSSRDGLFF
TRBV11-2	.	CASSLGHFWELFF
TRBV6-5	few	CASSYGSLNTEAFF
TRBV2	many	CASIVAQLSSYEQYF
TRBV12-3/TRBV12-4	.	CASSLSPDNYNEQFF
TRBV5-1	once	CASSWSSGTLTDTQYF
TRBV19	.	CASSPWGGELFF
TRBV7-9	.	CASSSGQGLLHSPSGNTIYF
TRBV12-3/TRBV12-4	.	CASSQGAVGTGELFF
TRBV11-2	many	CASSLRGTSQLNTEAFF
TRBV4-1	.	CASSLGDLTGELFF
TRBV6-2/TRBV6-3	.	CASSYSTRGANTGELFF
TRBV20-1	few	CSAIDFEGGTEAFF
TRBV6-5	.	CASSLGRGAGGELFF
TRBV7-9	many	CASSPGASGNYGYTF
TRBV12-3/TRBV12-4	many	CASSLRGNTEAFF
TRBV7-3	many	CASSSSSTGLLGTQYF
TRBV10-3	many	CAISELRQEQETQYF
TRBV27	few	CASSRRNEYNEQFF
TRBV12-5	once	CASGFSTTGANYGYTF
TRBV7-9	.	CASSHPLRNEQFF
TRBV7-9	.	CASSLEGRSKETQYF
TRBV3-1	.	CASSQDRQGGREKLFF
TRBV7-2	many	CASSSYPLQAGVAGELFF
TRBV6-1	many	CASSEPGQGSTEAFF
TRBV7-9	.	CASTNRVGGELFF
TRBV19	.	CASSIVGQLGDSPLHF
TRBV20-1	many	CSARASMARNTEAFF
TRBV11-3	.	CASSHSGAGADRTEAFF
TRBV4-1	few	CASSQESQDQETQYF
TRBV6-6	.	CASSETGVNQPQHF
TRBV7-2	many	CASSSDGEGYRLFF
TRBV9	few	CASSAAGELAGLETQYF
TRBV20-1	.	CSARVGEQATTQETQYF
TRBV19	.	CASNPGATTGELFF
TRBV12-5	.	CASETGRTDTQYF
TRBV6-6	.	CASSPRTGGLYGYIF
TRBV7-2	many	CASSLLSSGELFF
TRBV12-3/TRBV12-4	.	CASSLQAVSNQPQHF
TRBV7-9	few	CASSYNRGSEAFF
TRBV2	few	CASSERMNTEAFF
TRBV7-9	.	CASSATGGGGDRDEQFF
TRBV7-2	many	CASLAKNIQYF
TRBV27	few	CASRGGGLDTQYF
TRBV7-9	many	CASSLAQNLMNTEAFF
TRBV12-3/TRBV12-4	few	CASRIAGVRGEQFF
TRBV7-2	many	CASSWLGNTEAFF
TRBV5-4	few	CASSKGTGEQPQHF
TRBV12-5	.	CASGFPQRDTEAFF